These 26 T cell receptor beta chains were sequenced from one sample in a study of blood T cell repertoires in COVID-19. Data came from immunoSEQ multiplex PCR; TCRdb stores just in-frame clones and leaves some out. Counted here are around 220,000 clones, less than 90% occurring once; the ten biggest clones make up 20%. The sequenced sample was peripheral blood. The receptors stem from a young man with active or convalescent COVID-19.

The rearrangement joins TRBV2 to TRBJ1-5, with a tentative D call TRBD1 (6 bases). CDR3 length equals 14 residues. Germline V gene lookup returns CDR1 SNHLY and CDR2 FYNNEI. V dropped 1 base and J dropped 7 bases, with 11 bases sitting between them. The CDR3 spells CASSEGRGGQPQHF. The CDR3 coding sequence is TGTGCCAGCAGTGAAGGAAGGGGGGGGCAGCCCCAGCATTTT.

This clone has a count of ten or more. This chain uses TRBV2 with TRBJ2-5; 8 bases agree with TRBD2. The CDR3 runs 15 residues. J gave up 2 bases and V 7 bases, and 9 bases lay outside the gene matches. Germline V CDR1 and CDR2: SNHLY, FYNNEI. The chain's CDR3 is CASIGASGPQETQYF. CDR3 DNA: TGTGCCAGCATTGGGGCTAGCGGGCCTCAAGAGACCCAGTACTTC.

In nucleotides, the CDR3 is TGTGCCAGCAGCGTTGGACAGTCTTATAATTCACCCCTCCACTTT. Translating gives CASSVGQSYNSPLHF. The chain uses TRBV2 and TRBJ1-6, with D tentatively TRBD1 (6 bases). CDR1 is SNHLY, CDR2 FYNNEI, per germline. V lost 6 bases and J 4 bases, leaving 13 bases between the germline ends. The CDR3 runs 15 residues. Full variable domain (missing parts from reference TRBV2 and TRBJ1-6): EPEVTQTPSHQVTQMGQEVILRCVPISNHLYFYWYRQILGQKVEFLVSFYNNEISEKSEIFDDQFSVERPDGSNFTLKIRSTKLEDSAMYFCASSVGQSYNSPLHFGNGTRLTVT.

The chain has TRBV27 and TRBJ1-1, with a weak D call TRBD1 (5 bases). V was pared by 5 bases and J by 3 bases, with 16 bases between. The CDR3 totals 15 residues. Germline CDR1 is MNHEY and CDR2 is SMNVEV (reference sequence). The CDR3 loop reads CASSRGGGVDTEAFF. The CDR3 nucleotides are TGTGCCAGCAGTCGCGGTGGGGGGGTGGACACTGAAGCTTTCTTT.

V and J are TRBV6-2 or TRBV6-3 and TRBJ2-7, with D possibly matching TRBD1 (8 bases). V lost 4 bases and J lost 5, with 12 bases in between. The germline CDR1 and CDR2 sequences are MNHEY and SVGEGT. The CDR3 is made up of 13 amino acids. The CDR3 nucleotides are TGTGCCAGCAGTTGGACAGGGAGGGACGAGCAGTACTTC. Amino acid sequence: CASSWTGRDEQYF.

The chain employs TRBV10-3 and TRBJ2-7; perhaps TRBD2 as D (6 bases). Trimming pared 5 bases from V and 8 bases from J, leaving 13 bases between. The CDR3 has 12 residues. Germline CDR1 is ENHRY and CDR2 is SYGVKD. CDR3 nucleotide sequence: TGTGCCATCAGTCCCGGGACTGAAAAGCAGTACTTC. This encodes CAISPGTEKQYF.

This clone is a singleton in its sample. V is TRBV6-6 and J is TRBJ2-5; 10 positions match TRBD2. There are 16 residues in the CDR3. Germline CDR1 reads MNHNY; CDR2 reads SVGAGI (reference sequence). J lost 2 bases, V lost 1 base, and 4 bases had no gene match. CDR3: CASSYLAGGPQETQYF. In DNA, the CDR3 is TGTGCCAGCAGTTACTTAGCGGGAGGCCCTCAAGAGACCCAGTACTTC.

The chain links TRBV7-9 to TRBJ1-4, with 9 bases that match TRBD1. The CDR3 runs 14 residues. Germline V gene lookup returns CDR1 SEHNR and CDR2 FQNEAQ (reference sequence). The J segment lost 14 bases and the V segment lost 5 bases, leaving 12 bases of the junction unmatched. The CDR3: CASSRGTGTLHLFF. In nucleotides, the CDR3 is TGTGCCAGCAGCCGAGGGACAGGGACCTTACACCTGTTTTTT.

The rearrangement uses TRBV6-6 and TRBJ2-2, with 11 bases that match TRBD1. Looked up from germline, CDR1 is MNHNY and CDR2 is SVGAGI (reference sequence). This CDR3 spans 19 amino acids. V was clipped by 6 bases and J by 7 bases; unmatched bases: 19. CDR3 DNA sequence: TGTGCCAGCAGCTATAGTTCACTCCCGGGACAGGGGGGGAGCGGGGAGCTGTTTTTT. Its translation: CASSYSSLPGQGGSGELFF.

This clone was picked up a small number of times. J is TRBJ2-7 and V is TRBV11-2; D call uncertain. This CDR3 region has 12 residues. Trimming left V 7 bases short and J 6 bases short, with 13 bases between. Per germline, CDR1 SGHAT and CDR2 FQNNGV. Here the CDR3 reads CASTSFSGEQYF. CDR3 sequence (DNA): TGTGCCAGCACCTCCTTCTCAGGCGAGCAGTACTTC.

The J gene is TRBJ1-1, the V gene TRBV28, with TRBD1 matching over 7 bases. The CDR3 length is 10 residues. Germline V gene data show CDR1 as MDHEN and CDR2 as SYDVKM. Unmatched junction bases numbered 3, after V lost 9 bases and J lost 8 bases. This chain's CDR3 is CASQDREAFF. DNA of the CDR3: TGTGCCAGTCAGGACAGGGAAGCTTTCTTT.

The chain couples TRBV9 to TRBJ1-2; 8 bases agree with TRBD1. The germline V gene has CDR1 SGDLS and CDR2 YYNGEE. This CDR3 has 15 amino acids. Unmatched junction bases numbered 7, after V lost 3 bases and J lost 3 bases. CDR3 DNA: TGTGCCAGCAGCGCCACTCAGGGGGCCGACTATGGCTACACCTTC. This sequence encodes CASSATQGADYGYTF.

This chain connects TRBV6-5 to TRBJ2-3, with 10 bases matching TRBD1. Germline-derived CDR1 and CDR2 are MNHEY and SVGAGI. Unmatched junction bases numbered 3, after V lost 7 bases and J lost 2 bases. CDR3 length: 14 amino acids. The CDR3 is CASMDRGFTDTQYF. DNA for the CDR3: TGTGCCAGCATGGACAGGGGGTTCACAGATACGCAGTATTTT.

The chain has TRBV29-1 and TRBJ1-3; a possible D gene is TRBD1 (6 bases). The CDR3 loop spans 15 amino acids. From germline, CDR1 is SQVTM and CDR2 ANQGSEA. Trimming stripped 4 bases from V and 0 bases from J, with 13 bases between. DNA for the CDR3: TGCAGCGTTGGGGGGGGCCCCAACTCTGGAAACACCATATATTTT. Amino acid sequence: CSVGGGPNSGNTIYF. Based on the CDR3 plus reference TRBV29-1 and TRBJ1-3, the full variable domain is SAVISQKPSRDICQRGTSLTIQCQVDSQVTMMFWYRQQPGQSLTLIATANQGSEATYESGFVIDKFPISRPNLTFSTLTVSNMSPEDSSIYLCSVGGGPNSGNTIYFGEGSWLTVV.

V is TRBV6-2 or TRBV6-3 and J is TRBJ2-1; D gene ambiguous. Trimming stripped 2 bases from V and 5 bases from J, with 19 bases between. The CDR3 contains 17 residues. Looked up from germline, CDR1 is MNHEY and CDR2 is SVGEGT. The CDR3 spells CASSYTRSSFYHNEQFF. In DNA form, the CDR3 reads TGTGCCAGCAGTTACACTCGCTCTTCCTTTTATCACAATGAGCAGTTCTTC.

The rearrangement joins TRBV10-2 to TRBJ1-6; weak D call: TRBD1 (5 bases). Trimming left V 0 bases short and J 14 bases short, with 8 bases between. Germline V gene lookup returns CDR1 WSHSY and CDR2 SAAADI. The CDR3 loop spans 12 amino acids. CDR3 protein: CASSESGGTLHF. The CDR3 nucleotides are TGCGCCAGCAGTGAGTCTGGGGGGACCCTCCACTTT.

The chain joins TRBV28 to TRBJ1-1; D may be TRBD1 (6 bases). Trimming left V 6 bases short and J 7 bases short, with 12 bases between. CDR1 MDHEN and CDR2 SYDVKM come from the germline V gene. The CDR3 has 12 amino acids. The CDR3 spells CASRTPRGEAFF. The CDR3 DNA follows: TGTGCCAGCAGGACGCCCAGGGGTGAAGCTTTCTTT.

The table lists this clone with a few counts. CDR3 sequence (DNA): TGCGCCAGCAGCTGGCTCCAGGGGGGGAACACTGAAGCTTTCTTT. This gives the protein CASSWLQGGNTEAFF. This chain joins TRBV5-1 and TRBJ1-1; 7 bases match TRBD1. CDR1 is SGHRS, CDR2 YFSETQ, per germline. This CDR3 has 15 amino acids. With V trimmed by 3 bases and J by 1 base, 6 bases remained unmatched.

The chain is built from TRBV28 and TRBJ1-4; D is uncertain. This CDR3 comprises 14 residues. Germline V gene data show CDR1 as MDHEN and CDR2 as SYDVKM. The V gene lost 3 bases and the J gene lost 1 base, with 6 bases spanning the gap. The CDR3 DNA reads as TGTGCCAGCAGTTTGAGTTTAACTAATGAAAAACTGTTTTTT. Encoded protein: CASSLSLTNEKLFF.

This rearrangement joins TRBV4-1 to TRBJ2-3; possible D gene TRBD2, 6 bases. CDR3 length: 15 residues. Trimming stripped 1 base from V and 4 bases from J, with 12 bases between. Germline assignment: CDR1 MGHRA and CDR2 YSYEKL. CDR3 in DNA: TGCGCCAGCAGCCAAGCTTGGAGGGAAGCAGATACGCAGTATTTT. The encoded protein is CASSQAWREADTQYF.

The V gene is TRBV7-2, the J gene TRBJ1-2; a weak D match, TRBD1 (6 bases). The CDR3 is 17 amino acids. The germline gives CDR1 SGHTA, CDR2 FQGNSA. The ends were cut back, 5 bases at V and 1 base at J, with 20 bases in the middle. This chain's CDR3 is CASSVLGGPNFNYGYTF. As DNA, the CDR3 is TGTGCCAGCAGCGTCCTCGGGGGGCCGAACTTTAACTATGGCTACACCTTC.

The J gene is TRBJ2-7, the V gene TRBV6-5, with a tentative D call TRBD1 (6 bases). Germline-derived CDR1 and CDR2 are MNHEY and SVGAGI. This CDR3 spans 15 amino acids. Trimming removed 0 bases from V and 2 bases from J, with 11 bases in between. CDR3 nucleotides: TGTGCCAGCAGTTACTCGTGGGGGCCCACCTACGAGCAGTACTTC. Translating gives CASSYSWGPTYEQYF.

The genes are TRBV12-3 or TRBV12-4 and TRBJ1-2, with D possibly matching TRBD1 (5 bases). This CDR3 contains 12 residues. V gave up 6 bases and J gave up 5 bases, with 10 bases separating them. DNA of the CDR3: TGTGCCAGCAGCAGGAGGGGTTATGGCTACACCTTC. Residues: CASSRRGYGYTF.

The chain couples TRBV5-1 to TRBJ2-7; TRBD1 matches 7 bases. The germline V gene has CDR1 SGHRS and CDR2 YFSETQ. This CDR3 region has 14 residues. The junction had 5 bases not matched to a gene; V was cut back by 3 bases and J by 2 bases. The CDR3 DNA sequence: TGCGCCAGCAGCTCCCGACAGGGTCCCTACGAGCAGTACTTC. Protein product: CASSSRQGPYEQYF.

V and J are TRBV30 and TRBJ2-7; the D is unclear. Germline-derived CDR1 and CDR2 are GTSNPN and SVGIG (reference sequence). V lost 1 base, J lost 4 bases, and 11 bases lay in between. This CDR3 comprises 13 residues. The CDR3 bases are TGTGCCTGGAGTGCTCTGATAGCTTACGAGCAGTACTTC. As protein: CAWSALIAYEQYF.

The CDR3, as DNA: TGTGCCAGCAGCTTGGCCCGGGAAAACACTGAAGCTTTCTTT. Amino acids: CASSLARENTEAFF. The chain employs TRBV5-5 and TRBJ1-1; D is unclear. The CDR3 has 14 residues. V lost 0 bases to trimming and J lost 2 bases, with 8 bases between them. Germline V gene sequence: CDR1 SGHKS, CDR2 YYEKEE (reference sequence).